This TCR beta chain was captured by sequencing in a study of human versus mouse CDR3 diversity and MHC coevolution. Study summary: The immunoSEQ assay reportedly detects one in 200,000 T cells. Whole-study findings and limits: The lowest clonal inequality scores came from most of the three human donors. Human CDR3s averaged more deletions and insertions than mouse CDR3s.

This table comes from immunoSEQ multiplex PCR, and its TCRdb copy is limited to in-frame clones, with some not included. There are tens of thousands of clones in the sample; 94% occur only once, and approximately 20% lies in the top ten. Germline V gene lookup returns CDR1 SGHTA and CDR2 FQGTGA. The ends lost 4 bases at V and 0 bases at J; junction bases unmatched: 7. The CDR3 loop spans 18 amino acids. This clone was seen just once. The antigen remains unidentified. Naive CD4 T cells were sorted as CD45RO-negative, CD62L-positive. The V call is TRBV7-3, the J call TRBJ2-1, with TRBD2 matching 12 bases. The specimen was naive CD4+ T cells from blood. The sample's subset: CD45RO-negative CD62L-positive naive CD4 T cells. This TCR came from a person aged 55-75 years in good health. CDR3 residues: CASSSRTSGTLSYNEQFF. The CDR3 DNA follows: TGTGCCAGCAGCTCCCGGACTAGCGGGACCCTCTCCTACAATGAGCAGTTCTTC.